This T cell receptor (beta chain) stems from a study of cytomegalovirus exposure and HLA in healthy donors (dated by TCRdb to the late 2010s). A note on the overall study: In an earlier analysis of roughly 500 of the donors, 250 to 350 Gb of sequence data and 90 million to 120 million unique TCR beta sequences from about 190 million T cells were reported. About 280 gigabases of sequencing data and around 90 million unique TCR sequences made up an early release that covered around 640 HLA-typed donors. Of the roughly 400 genotyped donors, approximately 81% were placed in the genetic ancestry cluster associated with self-reported Caucasian donors. The study aimed to test whether cataloging public T cell receptors could reveal signatures of past pathogen exposure. Using immunosequencing, the study profiled T cell repertoires from approximately 700 subjects and related those repertoires to cytomegalovirus serostatus. In addition to the first cohort of 650 to 800 subjects, a separate validation cohort of 120 different subjects was used. High-throughput TCR immunosequencing, statistical association of individual TCRs with disease status, and machine learning were combined to predict cytomegalovirus infection status. In a later analysis, previously published TCR beta repertoires from 666 donors were re-analyzed and high-resolution HLA genotyping was added so that TCR occurrence patterns could be studied. The later analysis used no new phenotypic data to find candidate immune exposures, relying instead on TCR beta sequences and their occurrence across donors. To decide whether each TCR beta V gene segment behaved as functional or pseudogenic, an earlier analysis of nearly 600 of the donors relied on high-throughput TCR beta sequencing. Donor age, sex, ethnicity and CMV serostatus were collected together with the repertoire data. A later genetic analysis used genome-wide SNP genotypes for about 65% of the 666 donors, treating that subset as a discovery cohort. All discovery cohort repertoires had been generated on a single sequencing platform. HLA typing included class I and class II loci at four-digit resolution. Typing coverage varied by locus: roughly 629-640 donors for A, B, C, DRB1 and DQB1; roughly 510 for DQA1; about 600 for DPA1; roughly 470 for DPB1. Roughly 5 DR-DQ haplotypes were treated as single units for association and clustering because of strong linkage in the cohort. Among a few hundred genotyped donors of the cohort, an average of approximately 250,000 unique TCR beta nucleotide sequences were sequenced per donor, roughly 20% of them non-productive. Here is what the overall study found, with its caveats: Presence/absence analyses assumed roughly uniform sequencing depth across donors, an assumption that may not hold. The authors suggested that the approach could potentially be extended to other disease states and immunological phenotypes. Most CMV-associated TCR beta chains appeared to be HLA-restricted in a later analysis, and the HLA associations seemed to be driven largely by CMV exposure. The study gave a list of about 170 TCR beta chains associated with cytomegalovirus. For the cohort, immune exposure information was limited to CMV serostatus. In a later genetic analysis, a missense DCLRE1C variant was associated with V-gene and J-gene trimming of TCR beta chains, and the association was replicated in an independent cohort. Some IMGT-functional V segments, including TRBV6-2 and TRBV6-3, could not be told apart with the 87-base-pair reads, so those segments were excluded. A few of the identified cytomegalovirus-associated TCR beta chains were confirmed in vitro to be specific for cytomegalovirus antigens. According to a later analysis, parvovirus B19, influenza, CMV and Epstein-Barr virus appeared linked to several top co-occurrence clusters. A cluster of highly shared sequence variants was judged likely to be a technical artifact of the sequencing pipeline. In a later analysis, HLA-associated TCR beta chains showed more clonal expansion and lower generation probabilities than non-associated chains that were equally common. Assigning TCR associations to individual alleles was difficult when HLA alleles, especially DR and DQ, strongly co-occurred. A further reported finding was that TCR beta sequences accurately predicted the HLA-A and HLA-B alleles for most subjects in the first cohort. While some public TCRs were present in many individuals, most TCR sequences turned up only very rarely across donors. The cohort was sequenced for TCR beta chains only, and without alpha or paired-chain data the features that could be detected were limited. Broadly in line with IMGT annotations, most TCR beta V segments showed up in productive rearrangements about 87% or about 30% of the time in an earlier analysis of 450 to 600 of the donors. In a later analysis, more than 15,000 TCR beta sequences were associated with specific HLA alleles at a false discovery rate of 0.05. Correlated functional status among segregating V segments might reflect linkage disequilibrium, but an unknown experimental factor could not be ruled out. A later analysis found that TCR association rates varied across HLA loci, with DRB1 alleles showing the most associated TCRs and HLA-C alleles the fewest. The classifier was reported to diagnose cytomegalovirus status with high specificity and sensitivity in both the original and validation cohorts. HLA typing was unavailable for some donors at each locus, so association tests used only the typed subset. Compared with the roughly 600-donor mean, donors in an Asian-associated ancestry cluster had fewer N-insertions in productive TCRs, according to a later genetic analysis. Because counts were too low, roughly 18 rarely observed V segments, including chromosome 9 orphons, were left out of the earlier analysis of some 600 of the donors.

In total, more than 500 healthy bone marrow donors made up the cohort. At the time of sampling, every cohort member was nominally healthy, though immune exposures that went unrecorded were likely present. The donor was CMV seronegative and was included in the group of a few hundred seronegative cohort members. Each donor provided a peripheral blood sample, and peripheral blood mononuclear cells were used for TCR beta sequencing. The Qiagen DNeasy Blood Extraction Kit was used to extract genomic DNA from the blood cell samples. Here V drops 6 bases and J drops 1 base, and the junction holds 12 bases not matched to any gene. CDR1 SNHLY and CDR2 FYNNEI were looked up in the germline V gene. The CDR3 goes from the cysteine to the phenylalanine over 16 residues. Only CDR3 DNA remains: 48 bases, in frame from the first base. The library was made by the immunoSEQ multiplex PCR assay. The multiplex PCR relied on a mix of 60 forward primers for TCR Vbeta segments and 13 reverse primers for TCR Jbeta segments. Amplification of the CDR3 region of rearranged TCR beta genes was performed with a multiplex PCR assay on genomic DNA. The amplified TCR beta libraries were sequenced on the Illumina HiSeq System as 87-base-pair reads. Concerning the study's data processing: A later analysis tallied about 77 million unique TCR beta chains across the 700 or so repertoires, and some 10 million of those chains were shared by two or more donors. A nearest-neighbor algorithm error-corrected the raw reads and collapsed the reads into unique sequences, merging closely related sequences to remove PCR and sequencing errors. V, D and J gene segments were assigned by aligning CDR3 sequences to IMGT reference sequences. For a sequence to be retained, at least a six-nucleotide match to both a V gene segment and a J gene segment was required. Rearrangements were called productive when the CDR3 lacked stop codons and stayed in frame with V and J; all others were non-productive. Following IMGT convention, CDR3 was defined as the stretch from the second conserved V-encoded cysteine to the conserved J-encoded phenylalanine. The earlier analysis of about 640 of the donors excluded any sequence lacking an unambiguous match to a single V gene segment. An earlier analysis of about 590 of the donors classified V segments as functional when productive rearrangements were above 56.7% and as segregating when the standard deviation between donors was above 5%. A statistical classification framework was built for diagnosing cytomegalovirus status from the catalog of TCR beta chain sequences. In a later analysis, V and J genes were assigned by comparing TCR nucleotide sequences against IMGT/GENE-DB human TR gene sequences. Using the TCRdist pipeline, a later analysis assigned CDR3 sequences along with most-parsimonious VDJ recombination scenarios. In a later analysis, each TCR beta chain was defined by its CDR3 amino acid sequence together with its V-gene family, and reads without a unique V-gene family were excluded. As a way to deal with suspected cross-contamination and a sequencing artifact, a later analysis dropped 640 or so nucleotide sequences that were highly shared and had low generation probability. For each public chain, a later analysis derived a clonal expansion index from normalized ranks of inferred template counts within each repertoire. In a later analysis, generation probabilities were computed using a VDJ recombination model fitted to out-of-frame rearrangements, and the results were checked against IGoR. In a later analysis, hypergeometric tests were used to score TCR-TCR, TCR-HLA and TCR-CMV co-occurrence, with a repertoire-size bias correction applied to TCR pairs. False discovery rates were estimated in a later analysis by permuting HLA or CMV assignments 20 times. In a later analysis, co-occurring TCRs were grouped using DBSCAN, with TCRdist sequence similarity added in when clustering inside HLA-allele-positive subsets. Repertoires with fewer than 30,000 or more than 120,000 public chains were left out of co-occurrence clustering, as were several repertoires with anomalous nucleotide sharing. Drawn from immuneACCESS, this table holds only the in-frame rearrangements with V and J called that TCRdb kept. Clones are partly lost; checked studies trace under half to an unresolved V gene and leave the rest unexplained. The DNA gave D and trimming, while V, J and clone size come from that table. The sample table shows 150,000 to 200,000 clones, and around 76% are seen once. The biggest ten clones account for approximately 2.1% of the sample.

This clone has only a few counts. Its antigen is still unknown. Base qualities were left out, and no much larger clone turns up one base away. The V and J segments used are TRBV2 and TRBJ2-7; a stretch of 7 junction bases matches TRBD1. Specimen: PBMCs. This TCR came from a man aged 30 to 45 in good health and CMV-seronegative. Here the CDR3 is given as CASRKNQDRASYEQYF. In nucleotides, the sequence is TGTGCCAGCAGGAAAAACCAAGACAGGGCGTCCTACGAGCAGTACTTC.